These 25 T cell receptor beta chains were sequenced from one sample in a study of read filtering for tumor transcriptome and immune sequencing. From approximately 430 ng of RNA, a library with molecular barcoded alpha/delta and beta/gamma adaptors was made. TCRdb re-called the reads with MiXCR, one entry per CDR3 protein. Of 60,000 or so distinct CDR3 sequences in the sample, roughly 19% were seen once. The sample consisted of a population of CD138-negative cells sorted from bone marrow. The receptors derive from a donor at least 40 years old with multiple myeloma.

Comment on this clonotype: A much larger clone is a single base away; this may be a read error. The genes are TRBV20-1 and TRBJ2-2, with TRBD2 matching 7 bases. CDR1 and CDR2 (germline): DFQATT, SNEGSKA (reference sequence). CDR3 length equals 11 residues. CDR3 protein: CSADLAGEQFF. For the CDR3, the DNA is TGCAGTGCAGATCTGGCGGGGGAGCAGTTTTTT.

In this sample, this clonotype turned up many times. The chain links TRBV10-2 to TRBJ1-1, with a possible D match to TRBD1 (6 bases). The length of the CDR3 is 12 residues. V was trimmed by 8 bases and J by 10 bases, leaving 17 bases between them. Per germline, CDR1 WSHSY and CDR2 SAAADI. CDR3 sequence reads: CASLQGSGRAFF. The CDR3 DNA reads as TGCGCCAGCCTCCAGGGGTCGGGTAGAGCTTTCTTT.

This clonotype came up many times. A much bigger clone sits one base away, suggesting this may be a read error. The genes are TRBV11-1 and TRBJ2-5; 10 bases are a match to TRBD1. V was clipped by 3 bases and J by 5 bases; unmatched bases: 9. Germline CDR1 is SGHAT and CDR2 is FQDESV (reference sequence). The CDR3 runs 16 residues. Here the CDR3 reads CASSFERQGAGETQYF. In nucleotides, the CDR3 is TGTGCCAGCAGCTTCGAGCGACAGGGGGCAGGCGAGACCCAGTACTTC.

On this clonotype itself: A much larger clone differs by one base, so this may be a read error. No conserved phenylalanine or tryptophan is present at the end of the CDR3, so a read error is the likely explanation. The gene calls are TRBV29-1 and TRBJ2-3, with D hard to call. The germline gives CDR1 SQVTM, CDR2 ANQGSEA. This CDR3 region has 12 residues. Trimming stripped 7 bases from V and 4 bases from J, with 12 bases between. CDR3 nucleotides: TGCAGCGCCCTAGGGTCGGCAGATACGCAGTATTCT. It codes for CSALGSADTQYS.

This clonotype has ten or more counts. The chain is built from TRBV5-1 and TRBJ1-4, with a possible D match to TRBD1 (5 bases). Germline lookup yields CDR1 SGHRS and CDR2 YFSETQ. V dropped 0 bases and J dropped 5 bases, with 5 bases sitting between them. This CDR3 is built from 13 residues. CDR3 amino acids: CASSLDRNEKLFF. CDR3 DNA sequence: TGCGCCAGCAGCTTGGACAGGAATGAAAAACTGTTTTTT.

V gene TRBV30 combines with J gene TRBJ2-3, with D perhaps matching TRBD1 (5 bases). V was shortened by 4 bases and J by 1 base, with 9 bases between the two germline ends. CDR1 is GTSNPN, CDR2 SVGIG, per germline (reference sequence). The CDR3 length is 13 residues. Here the CDR3 DNA reads TGTGCCTGGAAGGTAGGGGGCACAGATACGCAGTATTTT. Translating gives CAWKVGGTDTQYF.

Ten or more counts support this clonotype. The chain recombines TRBV14 with TRBJ2-3, with 7 bases that match TRBD2. After removal of 5 bases from V and 4 bases from J, the junction contained 9 bases not matched to a gene. The CDR3 length is 15 residues. The germline V gene has CDR1 SGHDN and CDR2 FVKESK. This CDR3 reads CASSTTAGVADTQYF. CDR3 nucleotides: TGTGCCAGCAGCACCACGGCGGGGGTCGCAGATACGCAGTATTTT.

This chain uses TRBV18 with TRBJ2-2, with D possibly TRBD2 on 5 matching bases. CDR3 length: 16 amino acids. Germline assignment: CDR1 KGHSH and CDR2 LQKENI. With 3 bases removed from V and 3 bases from J, the gap between germline ends came to 14 bases. The CDR3 region has the DNA TGTGCCAGCTCACCTCCGACCAGCGGTCACACCGGGGAGCTGTTTTTT. Its translation: CASSPPTSGHTGELFF.

A word on this clonotype: This may come from a read error, since a much larger clone is one base off. This chain links TRBV5-1 with TRBJ1-4; 7 bases line up with TRBD1. Germline CDR1 SGHRS, CDR2 YFSETQ. CDR3 length equals 15 residues. The CDR3 DNA sequence: TGCGCCGGCAGCGAGTTCGACAGGGTGCAGGAAAAACTGTTTTTT. This codes for CAGSEFDRVQEKLFF.

This clonotype appeared a single time. The genes are TRBV6-2 or TRBV6-3 and TRBJ2-7; TRBD2 aligns across 8 bases. CDR1 is MNHEY and CDR2 is SVGEGT in the germline V gene. Trimming took 6 bases from V and 3 from J; bases not matched to a gene: 4. The CDR3 extends over 13 amino acids. For the CDR3, the DNA is TGTGCCAGCAGGATTAGCGGGATCTACGAGCAGTACTTC. Amino acid sequence: CASRISGIYEQYF.

The rearrangement joins TRBV2 to TRBJ1-5, with TRBD1 identical over 9 bases. The germline gives CDR1 SNHLY, CDR2 FYNNEI. Trimming took 3 bases from V and 1 from J; bases not matched to a gene: 16. The CDR3 extends over 20 amino acids. The CDR3 sequence is CASSDQLPGQGEGSNQPQHF. CDR3 in DNA: TGTGCCAGCAGTGACCAACTGCCGGGACAGGGAGAGGGGAGCAATCAGCCCCAGCATTTT.

This clonotype occurred a few times. Just one base apart from a much larger clone, this may be a read error. The genes are TRBV11-1 and TRBJ2-1; no definite D call. Germline V gene data show CDR1 as SGHAT and CDR2 as FQDESV (reference sequence). This CDR3 is built from 12 residues. The V end was cut by 1 base, the J end by 12 bases, with 10 bases between. CDR3 sequence: CASSLDFGGQFF. CDR3 coding DNA: TGTGCCAGCAGCTTAGATTTCGGTGGGCAGTTCTTC. The full variable domain, its missing parts supplied by reference TRBV11-1 and TRBJ2-1, is EAEVAQSPRYKITEKSQAVAFWCDPISGHATLYWYRQILGQGPELLVQFQDESVVDDSQLPKDRFSAERLKGVDSTLKIQPAELGDSAMYLCASSLDFGGQFFGPGTRLTVL.

This clonotype was detected many times. CDR3 amino acids: CASSLNRGSTSEQYF. CDR3 nucleotides: TGCGCCAGCAGCTTGAACAGGGGATCGACTAGTGAGCAGTACTTC. The chain joins TRBV5-1 to TRBJ2-7, with D possibly matching TRBD1 (7 bases). CDR3 length equals 15 residues. Germline V gene lookup returns CDR1 SGHRS and CDR2 YFSETQ. V lost 1 base and J 7 bases, leaving 18 bases between the germline ends.

This clonotype was seen repeatedly, ten times or more. The genes are TRBV18 and TRBJ2-7; D gene ambiguous. Germline-derived CDR1 and CDR2 are KGHSH and LQKENI. V lost 0 bases to trimming and J lost 3 bases, with 15 bases between them. The CDR3 extends over 16 amino acids. The CDR3 spells CASSPPVTALDYEQYF. In nucleotides, the CDR3 is TGTGCCAGCTCACCACCGGTGACGGCGCTTGACTACGAGCAGTACTTC.

In this sample, this clonotype turned up many times. The chain employs TRBV28 and TRBJ1-5; unclear D gene. Germline V gene sequence: CDR1 MDHEN, CDR2 SYDVKM. V shed 3 bases and J shed 13 bases, with 10 bases lying between them. The CDR3 sequence is 11 residues long. In DNA form, the CDR3 reads TGTGCCAGCAGTTTCGGTGCCCGACAGCATTTT. Amino acids: CASSFGARQHF.

The table lists this clonotype with many counts. The genes are TRBV5-1 and TRBJ1-1, with D hard to call. Germline V CDR1 and CDR2: SGHRS, YFSETQ. This CDR3 is built from 13 residues. V was trimmed by 4 bases and J by 8 bases, leaving 15 bases between them. The CDR3 region has the DNA TGCGCCAGCAGCGTAACAGTGACGTCCGAAGCTTTCTTT. It is translated as CASSVTVTSEAFF.

This clonotype has a count of ten or more. The J gene is TRBJ1-1, the V gene TRBV7-2; 8 nucleotides align to TRBD1. V lost 7 bases to trimming and J lost 3 bases; unmatched junction nucleotides: 7. This CDR3 comprises 14 residues. In germline, CDR1 is SGHTA, CDR2 FQGNSA. The CDR3 nucleotides read TGTGCCAGCAACCGACAGGGGTTAGACACTGAAGCTTTCTTT. Translation: CASNRQGLDTEAFF.

This clonotype was seen many times. The chain couples TRBV29-1 to TRBJ1-3; D not resolved. Trimming left V 4 bases short and J 3 bases short, with 13 bases between. The germline V gene encodes CDR1 SQVTM and CDR2 ANQGSEA. There are 14 residues in the CDR3. CDR3 residues: CSVAYGLSGNTIYF. CDR3 coding DNA: TGCAGCGTTGCGTACGGTCTCAGTGGAAACACCATATATTTT.

This clonotype was observed at least ten times. The chain has TRBV6-2 or TRBV6-3 and TRBJ2-1, with 8 bases aligning to TRBD2. CDR1 and CDR2 (germline): MNHEY, SVGEGT. With V trimmed by 0 bases and J by 0 bases, 7 bases remained unmatched. This CDR3 has 18 residues. The CDR3 here is CASSYSTLAGSSYNEQFF. CDR3 in DNA: TGTGCCAGCAGTTACTCGACCCTAGCGGGTAGCTCCTACAATGAGCAGTTCTTC.

This clonotype came up many times. V usage is TRBV30 and J usage is TRBJ1-4; D uncertain. The CDR3 is made up of 15 amino acids. Trimming removed 2 bases at V and 0 bases at J, with 10 bases between. Germline V gene data show CDR1 as GTSNPN and CDR2 as SVGIG (reference sequence). CDR3 protein: CAWSSHAATNEKLFF. Written as DNA, the CDR3 is TGTGCCTGGAGTAGCCACGCGGCAACTAATGAAAAACTGTTTTTT.

Comment on this clonotype: One junction end disagrees with the germline gene, perhaps due to a read error. The rearrangement uses TRBV29-1 and TRBJ1-1, with 9 nucleotides matching TRBD1. The CDR3 has 13 amino acids. The germline CDR1 and CDR2 sequences are SQVTM and ANQGSEA. The CDR3 bases are TGCAGCGTCACCTACACAGGGGGCACTGGAGCTTTCTTT. It is translated as CSVTYTGGTGAFF.

This clonotype has a handful of counts. The chain has TRBV14 and TRBJ2-2, with D perhaps matching TRBD1 (5 bases). This CDR3 is built from 18 residues. Trimming took off 0 bases at V and 2 bases at J, with 16 bases between the two ends. Per the germline V gene, CDR1 is SGHDN and CDR2 is FVKESK. CDR3 loop: CASSQDRATTFNTGELFF. The CDR3, as DNA: TGTGCCAGCAGCCAAGACAGGGCCACTACCTTCAACACCGGGGAGCTGTTTTTT.

At least ten counts were recorded for this clonotype. In nucleotides, the CDR3 is TGTGCCAGCATCGGGTCGGGACAGGGGGAGACCCAGTACTTC. This encodes CASIGSGQGETQYF. The gene calls are TRBV7-9 and TRBJ2-5; 10 bases are shared with TRBD1. The germline V gene has CDR1 SEHNR and CDR2 FQNEAQ (reference sequence). J lost 5 bases, V lost 7 bases, and 7 bases had no gene match. CDR3 length equals 14 residues.

This clonotype was observed many times. The chain has TRBV23-1 and TRBJ2-3, with D perhaps TRBD1 or TRBD2 (5 bases each). TRBV23-1 is an ORF for which the function is uncertain. This CDR3 has 17 amino acids. V lost 0 bases and J 2 bases, leaving 15 bases between the germline ends. The CDR3 region is CASSQSRGPQFTDTQYF. CDR3 coding DNA: TGCGCCAGCAGTCAATCGAGGGGTCCTCAATTCACAGATACGCAGTATTTT.

This clonotype has a count of ten or more. The chain couples TRBV20-1 to TRBJ2-7; 12 bases agree with TRBD1. The CDR3 length is 16 residues. Germline V gene sequence: CDR1 DFQATT, CDR2 SNEGSKA (reference sequence). The trim removed 6 bases at V and 3 bases at J, leaving 12 bases unmatched. DNA for the CDR3: TGCAGTGCAGACCCTCCGGGACAGGGGGCCCTCTACGAGCAGTACTTC. Translated: CSADPPGQGALYEQYF.